Sequencing of this T cell receptor (beta chain) was carried out in a study of patients and donors after allogeneic stem cell transplantation. TCRdb ran MiXCR on the RT-PCR reads and lists one entry per CDR3 protein. The data hold about 150,000 distinct CDR3 sequences, with about a third observed a single time. The V and J ends lost 6 bases and 2 bases respectively, with 1 base between them. The length of the CDR3 is 10 residues. This clonotype was observed a handful of times. This chain uses TRBV12-3 or TRBV12-4 with TRBJ1-2; D remains ambiguous. Input material: blood, either unsorted or a sorted T cell fraction (not recorded which). The TCR originated in a human donor who was either an allogeneic HSCT recipient or a stem cell or donor lymphocyte infusion donor (not recorded which). It is not recorded whose cells these are; they may come from a transplant donor. The CDR3 region is CASRNYGYTF. CDR3 coding DNA: TGTGCCAGCAGAAACTATGGCTACACCTTC.